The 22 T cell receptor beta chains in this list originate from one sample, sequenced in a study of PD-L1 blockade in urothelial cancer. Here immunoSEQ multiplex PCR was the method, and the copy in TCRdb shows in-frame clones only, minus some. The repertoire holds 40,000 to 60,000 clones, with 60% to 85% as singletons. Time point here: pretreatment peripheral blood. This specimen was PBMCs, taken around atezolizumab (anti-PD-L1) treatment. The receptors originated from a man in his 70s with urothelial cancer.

The CDR3 DNA follows: TGTGCCAGCAGTCTACGGACAGGGGAACCCTATGGCTACACCTTC. Residues: CASSLRTGEPYGYTF. The gene calls are TRBV27 and TRBJ1-2; 9 nucleotides agree with TRBD1. The germline gives CDR1 MNHEY, CDR2 SMNVEV (reference sequence). The J segment lost 4 bases and the V segment lost 5 bases, leaving 8 bases of the junction unmatched. The CDR3 has 15 amino acids.

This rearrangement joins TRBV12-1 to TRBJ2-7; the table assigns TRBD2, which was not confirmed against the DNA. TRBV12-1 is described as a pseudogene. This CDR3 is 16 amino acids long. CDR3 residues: CASSPPPAGEPYEQYF. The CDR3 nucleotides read TGTGCCAGCAGCCCCCCCCCAGCGGGAGAGCCCTACGAGCAGTACTTC.

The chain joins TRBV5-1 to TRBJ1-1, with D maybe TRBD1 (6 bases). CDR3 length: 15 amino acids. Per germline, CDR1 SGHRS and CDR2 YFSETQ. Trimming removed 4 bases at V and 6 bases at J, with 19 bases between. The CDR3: CASSLSPGTPSEAFF. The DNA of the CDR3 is TGCGCCAGCAGCCTGTCACCCGGGACACCTTCTGAAGCTTTCTTT.

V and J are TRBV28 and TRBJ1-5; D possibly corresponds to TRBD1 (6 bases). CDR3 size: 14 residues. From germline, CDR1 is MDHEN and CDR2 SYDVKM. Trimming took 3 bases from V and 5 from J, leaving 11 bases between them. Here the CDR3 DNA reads TGTGCCAGCAGTTTTCCAGGGGCATATCAGCCCCAGCATTTT. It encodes CASSFPGAYQPQHF.

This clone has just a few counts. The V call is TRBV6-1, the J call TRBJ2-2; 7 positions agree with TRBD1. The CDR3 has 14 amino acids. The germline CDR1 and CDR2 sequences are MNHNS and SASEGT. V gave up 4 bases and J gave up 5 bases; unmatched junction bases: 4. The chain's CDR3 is CASSVQGQTGELFF. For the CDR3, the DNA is TGTGCCAGCAGTGTCCAGGGACAGACCGGGGAGCTGTTTTTT.

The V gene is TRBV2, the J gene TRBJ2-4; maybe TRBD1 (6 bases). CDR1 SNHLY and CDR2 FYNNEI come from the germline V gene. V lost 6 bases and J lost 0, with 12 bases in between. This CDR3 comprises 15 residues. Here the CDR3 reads CASREDRLAKNIQYF. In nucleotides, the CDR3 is TGTGCCAGCAGAGAGGACAGACTAGCCAAAAACATTCAGTACTTC.

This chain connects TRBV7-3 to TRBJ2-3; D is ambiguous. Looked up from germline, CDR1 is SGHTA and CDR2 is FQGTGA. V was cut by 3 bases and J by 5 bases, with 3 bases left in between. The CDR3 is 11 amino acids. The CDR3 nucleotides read TGTGCCAGCAGCTTCGGAGATACGCAGTATTTT. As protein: CASSFGDTQYF.

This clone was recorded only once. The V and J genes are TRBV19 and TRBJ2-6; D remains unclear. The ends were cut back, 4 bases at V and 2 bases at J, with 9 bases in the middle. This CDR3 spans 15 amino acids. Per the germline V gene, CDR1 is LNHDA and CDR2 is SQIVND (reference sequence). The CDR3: CASSTQAAGANVLTF. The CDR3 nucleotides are TGTGCCAGTAGTACCCAGGCAGCTGGGGCCAACGTCCTGACTTTC.

The CDR3 nucleotides read TGTGCTAGTGCCCCCGGGACAGACTCTTTCGGCTACACCTTC. This sequence encodes CASAPGTDSFGYTF. The V gene is TRBV12-5, the J gene TRBJ1-2, with 7 bases lining up with TRBD1. V gave up 7 bases and J gave up 8 bases; unmatched junction bases: 13. Per germline, CDR1 LGHNT and CDR2 FRNRAP. The CDR3 spans 14 residues.

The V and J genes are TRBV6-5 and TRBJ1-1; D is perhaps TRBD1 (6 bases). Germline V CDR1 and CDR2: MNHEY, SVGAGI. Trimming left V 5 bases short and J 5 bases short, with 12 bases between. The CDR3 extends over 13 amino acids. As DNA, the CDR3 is TGTGCCAGCAGTCCGGGACAAGATACTGAAGCTTTCTTT. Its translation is CASSPGQDTEAFF.

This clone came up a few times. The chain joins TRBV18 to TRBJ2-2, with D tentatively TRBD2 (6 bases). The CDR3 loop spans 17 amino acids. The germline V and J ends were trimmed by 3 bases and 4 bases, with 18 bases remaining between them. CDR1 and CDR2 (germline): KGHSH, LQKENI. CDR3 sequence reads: CASSPGRAGGSTGELFF. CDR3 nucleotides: TGTGCCAGCTCACCGGGGCGAGCGGGCGGCAGCACCGGGGAGCTGTTTTTT. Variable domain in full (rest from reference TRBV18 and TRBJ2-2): NAGVMQNPRHLVRRRGQEARLRCSPMKGHSHVYWYRQLPEEGLKFMVYLQKENIIDESGMPKERFSAEFPKEGPSILRIQQVVRGDSAAYFCASSPGRAGGSTGELFFGEGSRLTVL.

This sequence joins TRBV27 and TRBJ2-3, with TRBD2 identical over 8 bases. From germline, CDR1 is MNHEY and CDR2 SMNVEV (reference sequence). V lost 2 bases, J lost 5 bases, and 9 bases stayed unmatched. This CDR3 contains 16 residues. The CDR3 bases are TGTGCCAGCAGTTTAAATTCGGCCCTAGCGGGAGATACGCAGTATTTT. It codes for CASSLNSALAGDTQYF.

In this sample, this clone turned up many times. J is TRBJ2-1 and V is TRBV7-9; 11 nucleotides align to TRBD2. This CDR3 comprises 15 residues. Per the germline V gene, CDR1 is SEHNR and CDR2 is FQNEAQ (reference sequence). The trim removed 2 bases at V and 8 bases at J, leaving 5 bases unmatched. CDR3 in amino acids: CASSLPTSGTDEQFF. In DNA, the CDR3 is TGTGCCAGCAGCTTACCGACTAGCGGGACCGATGAGCAGTTCTTC.

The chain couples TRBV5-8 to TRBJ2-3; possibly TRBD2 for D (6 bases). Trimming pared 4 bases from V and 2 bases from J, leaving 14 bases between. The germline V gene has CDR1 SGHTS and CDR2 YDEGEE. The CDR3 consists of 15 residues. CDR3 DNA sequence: TGTGCCAGCAGCAAAGGACTATTATCCACAGATACGCAGTATTTT. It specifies CASSKGLLSTDTQYF. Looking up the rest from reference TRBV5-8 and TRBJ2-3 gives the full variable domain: EAGVTQSPTHLIKTRGQQATLRCSPISGHTSVYWYQQALGLGLQFLLWYDEGEERNRGNFPPRFSGRQFPNYSSELNVNALELEDSALYLCASSKGLLSTDTQYFGPGTRLTVL.

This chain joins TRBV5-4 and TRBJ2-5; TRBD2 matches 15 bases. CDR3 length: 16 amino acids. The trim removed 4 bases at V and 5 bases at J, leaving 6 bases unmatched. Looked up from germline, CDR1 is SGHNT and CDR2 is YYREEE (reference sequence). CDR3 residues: CASSAGTSGRWETQYF. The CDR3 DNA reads TGTGCCAGCAGCGCAGGGACTAGCGGGAGGTGGGAGACCCAGTACTTC.

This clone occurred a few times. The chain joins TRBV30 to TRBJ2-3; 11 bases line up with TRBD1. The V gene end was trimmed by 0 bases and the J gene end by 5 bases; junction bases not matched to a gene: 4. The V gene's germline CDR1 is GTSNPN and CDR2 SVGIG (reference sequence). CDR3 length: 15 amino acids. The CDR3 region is CAWSVLDRGRDTQYF. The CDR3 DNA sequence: TGTGCCTGGAGTGTACTGGACAGGGGGCGAGATACGCAGTATTTT.

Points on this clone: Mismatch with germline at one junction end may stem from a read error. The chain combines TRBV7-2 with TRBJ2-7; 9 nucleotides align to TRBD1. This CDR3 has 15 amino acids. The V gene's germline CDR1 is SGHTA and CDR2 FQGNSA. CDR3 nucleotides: TGTGCCAGCAGCTTACCGGGACAGGGCTCCAACGAGCAGTACTTC. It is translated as CASSLPGQGSNEQYF.

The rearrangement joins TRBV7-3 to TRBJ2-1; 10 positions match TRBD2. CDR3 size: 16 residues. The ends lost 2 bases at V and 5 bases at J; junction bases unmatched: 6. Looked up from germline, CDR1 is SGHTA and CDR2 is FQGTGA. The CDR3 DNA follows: TGTGCCAGCAGCTTATTCGGACTAGCGGACAACAATGAGCAGTTCTTC. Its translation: CASSLFGLADNNEQFF.

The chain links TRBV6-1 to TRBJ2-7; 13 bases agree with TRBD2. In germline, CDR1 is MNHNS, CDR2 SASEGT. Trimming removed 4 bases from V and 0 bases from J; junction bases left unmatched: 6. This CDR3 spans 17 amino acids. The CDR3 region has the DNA TGTGCCAGCAGTGGTTGGACTAGCGGGAGCGCCTCCTACGAGCAGTACTTC. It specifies CASSGWTSGSASYEQYF.

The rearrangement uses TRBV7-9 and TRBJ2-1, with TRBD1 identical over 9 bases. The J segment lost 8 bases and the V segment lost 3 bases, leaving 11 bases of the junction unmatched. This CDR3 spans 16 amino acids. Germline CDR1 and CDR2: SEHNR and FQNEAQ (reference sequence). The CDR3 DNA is TGTGCCAGCAGCTTGACCCCGGGACAGGGCGCCGATGAGCAGTTCTTC. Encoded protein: CASSLTPGQGADEQFF.

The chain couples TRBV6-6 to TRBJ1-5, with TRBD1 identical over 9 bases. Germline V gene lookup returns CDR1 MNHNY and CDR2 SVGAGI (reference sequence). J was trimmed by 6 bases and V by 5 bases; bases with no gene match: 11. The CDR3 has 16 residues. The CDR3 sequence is CASSKPGQGGGQPQHF. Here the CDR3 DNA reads TGTGCCAGCAGTAAACCGGGACAGGGAGGCGGTCAGCCCCAGCATTTT.

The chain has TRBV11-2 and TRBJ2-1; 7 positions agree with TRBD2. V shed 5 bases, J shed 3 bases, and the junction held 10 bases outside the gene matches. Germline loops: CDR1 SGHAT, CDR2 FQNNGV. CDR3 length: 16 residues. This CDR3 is CASSRISGTYYNEQFF. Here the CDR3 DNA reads TGTGCCAGCAGCCGAATCAGCGGGACCTACTACAATGAGCAGTTCTTC.